Listed here is a single T cell receptor beta chain. The antigen this receptor binds is unknown. Nothing much larger sits one base from this clone, and base qualities are not available. Taken from the germline V gene, the CDR1 and CDR2 loops are LGHNA and YSLEER. A distance of 12 bases separates the germline ends of V and J, which lose 0 bases and 1 base respectively. Spanning cysteine to phenylalanine, the CDR3 consists of 17 amino acids. Only the CDR3 DNA stays, 51 bases, in frame from base 1. At diagnosis, peripheral blood, uninvolved tumor-adjacent lung and tumor were collected and were preserved as a mix of fresh-frozen and FFPE material. For TCR repertoire profiling, the blood samples were analyzed as peripheral blood mononuclear cells. The sample is drawn from a study of T cells in localized non-small cell lung cancer (dated by TCRdb to the early 2020s). Regarding the research as a whole: The study examined T cell repertoires in roughly 240 patients with early-stage NSCLC and compared tumors with uninvolved tumor-adjacent lungs. All 240 or so NSCLC patients in the cohort were treatment-naive and had localized lung tumors that were resected. NSCLC patients had a mean age of roughly 66 years, and around 140 were male and nearly 110 female.

On the study overall, not on this receptor specifically: Because of the exploratory design, TCR variables were selected using unadjusted p-values without false-discovery rate correction. Because multi-region sequencing of the tumors was not done, intratumor heterogeneity could not be ruled out. Of the top 100 tumor clones, a median of 57 were detected in paired uninvolved adjacent lung; around 30 were also among that lung's top 100. Longer overall survival was associated with higher T cell density in blood, whereas shorter survival was associated with higher clonality in adjacent lung. Uninvolved tumor-adjacent lung showed the highest T cell clonality, higher than tumor, which suggests more focused antigenic responses in the adjacent lung.

TCR beta CDR3 regions were sequenced from DNA using the immunoSEQ Assay. As for the original processing: To compute T cell density, TCR beta template counts were normalized to usable DNA, which was estimated by amplifying housekeeping genes. Using the preseqR package, richness was estimated by extrapolating to 120,000 templates for tissue samples and 400,000 templates for PBMC samples. Clonality was taken to be one minus Pielou's evenness. Tissue-enriched TCRs were identified by differential abundance testing using productive amino-acid clonotypes, minimum total count 5 and alpha 0.1. The Jaccard Index and the Morisita Overlap Index were used to measure how much the repertoires overlapped between compartments. GLIPH grouped TCR beta CDR3s together with public tetramer-defined viral CDR3s, and a viral motif had to include at least three viral sequences and also show V-gene enrichment. TCRdb limited this immuneACCESS table to in-frame rearrangements with V and J called. A share of clones is missing; checked studies link under half to unresolved V genes, and the rest is unexplained. The D gene and trimming were derived from the DNA, and the V and J assignments and clone size from that table. Here the sample has around 31,000 clones; roughly 89% occur a single time. Around 2.9% of the sample comes from the top ten.

Here the sequenced sample was peripheral blood, taken before any cancer treatment. Rearrangement joined TRBV4-3 to TRBJ2-2, and the D gene may be TRBD2, 5 bases matching. The receptor was derived from a female donor over 55 with stage I lung adenocarcinoma. CDR3 loop: CASSQDLRGQNTGELFF. Read as DNA, the sequence is TGCGCCAGCAGCCAAGATCTTCGCGGGCAGAACACCGGGGAGCTGTTTTTT.